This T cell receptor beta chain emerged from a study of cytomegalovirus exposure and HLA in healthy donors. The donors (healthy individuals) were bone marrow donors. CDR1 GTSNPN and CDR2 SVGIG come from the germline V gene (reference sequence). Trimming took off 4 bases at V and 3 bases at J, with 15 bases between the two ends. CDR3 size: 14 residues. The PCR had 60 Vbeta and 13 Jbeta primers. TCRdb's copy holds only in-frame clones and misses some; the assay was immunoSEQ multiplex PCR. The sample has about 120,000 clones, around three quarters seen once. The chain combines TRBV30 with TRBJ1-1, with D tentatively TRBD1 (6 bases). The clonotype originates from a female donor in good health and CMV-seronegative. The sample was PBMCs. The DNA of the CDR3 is TGTGCCTGGACGCACAGGGTAATGGACACTGAAGCTTTCTTT. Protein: CAWTHRVMDTEAFF.